The sequence of this TCR beta chain was determined in a study of T cells in Graves' hyperthyroidism and ophthalmopathy. In its sample, this clonotype was seen a few times. The antigen remains undetermined. This CDR3 region has 17 residues. Losses at the gene ends were 11 bases for V and 4 bases for J; bases not matched to a gene: 21. Looked up from germline, CDR1 is ENHRY and CDR2 is SYGVKD. Overall study findings and caveats: Ophthalmopathy was told apart from stable hyperthyroidism by a 13 V-J model. The model predicted ophthalmopathy a median roughly 6.5 months before onset.

Amplification targeted TCR beta CDR3 regions from RNA transcripts. Initially, a first-round RT-PCR of the TCR CDR3 employed the HTBI primer set. TCRdb analysed the multiplex PCR reads with MiXCR anew, one entry per CDR3 protein. The data contain 500,000 or so distinct CDR3 sequences, roughly 16% of them singletons. Criteria for exclusion of patients were uncontrolled infection, other autoimmune disease, pregnancy or lactation. Out of over 7.5 ml of fresh peripheral blood came the PBMCs. The sample was blood. The rearrangement uses TRBV10-3 and TRBJ2-3; 7 nucleotides align to TRBD2. This TCR was recovered from a woman younger than 45 with Graves' ophthalmopathy. The CDR3 protein is CASGGGQSSVLADTQYF. DNA for the CDR3: TGTGCCTCGGGGGGAGGGCAATCATCGGTTTTGGCAGATACGCAGTATTTT.